A selection of T cell receptor beta chains follows, all from one sample in a study of T cells in Graves' hyperthyroidism and ophthalmopathy. Each CDR3 protein gets one entry after TCRdb re-called the multiplex PCR reads with MiXCR. The sample lists hundreds of thousands of distinct CDR3 sequences, about 15% seen once, with over 3.5% in the top ten. Sequencing was done on a sample of blood. These receptor sequences come from a woman aged 40-49 years with Graves' ophthalmopathy. Each CDR3 is given with its conserved first and last residue. Each record gives: V gene, D gene, clone size, J gene, CDR3 DNA, CDR3 protein. A D gene is named only where the DNA matches it firmly. A row's size may be missing; if present it is once, few, many or a size class.

TRBV20-1	.	few	TRBJ2-7	TGCAGTGCTAGGGCAGGGGGGCCAAGCTACGAGCAGTACTTC	CSARAGGPSYEQYF
TRBV19	.	few	TRBJ1-1	TGTGCCAGTAGATATCAGGGGAACACTGAAGCTTTCTTT	CASRYQGNTEAFF
TRBV7-9	.	many	TRBJ1-2	TGTGCTTCCGTTATGTCCCACGTTAACTATGGCTACACCTTC	CASVMSHVNYGYTF
TRBV11-2	.	.	TRBJ1-6	TGTGCCAGCAGCTTAGATTTGGGCCCCCTCCACTTT	CASSLDLGPLHF
TRBV5-1	TRBD1	many	TRBJ1-2	TGCGCCAGCAGCTCCAGGGGGGACAGGAATGGCTACACCTTC	CASSSRGDRNGYTF
TRBV12-3/TRBV12-4	TRBD1	.	TRBJ1-5	TGTGCCAGCCAAAGGACAGGAGGTTATCAGCCCCAGCATTTT	CASQRTGGYQPQHF
TRBV5-1	TRBD2	.	TRBJ2-7	TGCGCCAGCAGCTTATCTAACTCGAGGAGCGGGGCTTCCTACGAGCAGTACTTC	CASSLSNSRSGASYEQYF
TRBV20-1	.	many	TRBJ1-3	TGCAGTGCTAGAGAGGGCCTCCTGGCAAACACCATATATTTT	CSAREGLLANTIYF
TRBV20-1	TRBD2	many	TRBJ2-7	TGCAGTGCCCGGGAAGTGAGCGGGAGCGGCGAGCAGTACTTC	CSAREVSGSGEQYF
TRBV29-1	TRBD2	many	TRBJ2-2	TGCAGCGTCCACGGGACTAGCGGGAGGGTTCCCGGGGAGCTGTTTTTT	CSVHGTSGRVPGELFF
TRBV28	.	many	TRBJ1-1	TGTGCCAGCAGTCCTCACTCCCCAAAGACAGCCAACACTGAAGCTTTCTTT	CASSPHSPKTANTEAFF
TRBV20-1	TRBD1	many	TRBJ1-1	TGCAGTGCCCTAACAGGGGGGATCACTGAAGCTTTCTTT	CSALTGGITEAFF
TRBV20-1	.	.	TRBJ1-1	TGCAGTGCTAGGTTTAATCGGGGGATCGACACTGAAGCTTTCTTT	CSARFNRGIDTEAFF
TRBV4-1	TRBD1	many	TRBJ1-2	TGCGCCAGCAGCCACGGGACAGGGGGCCAAGGCTACACCTTC	CASSHGTGGQGYTF
TRBV24-1	TRBD1	many	TRBJ2-5	TGTGCCACCAGTGATGCGGGACAGGGACTAGAGACCCAGTACTTC	CATSDAGQGLETQYF
TRBV19	.	many	TRBJ2-7	TGTGCCAGTAGTACCGGGATGCCCTACGAGCAGTACTTC	CASSTGMPYEQYF
TRBV28	TRBD1	many	TRBJ2-7	TGTGCCAGCAGAGACCCCCGAGGGACAGGTCCTTCCTACGAGCAGTACTTC	CASRDPRGTGPSYEQYF
TRBV7-2	.	many	TRBJ1-1	TGTGCCAGCAGCTCCCAGGGTTCGGTGAACACTGAAGCTTTCTTT	CASSSQGSVNTEAFF
TRBV9	TRBD2	.	TRBJ2-5	TGTGCCAGCAGCGTAGCGGGGGGGAGGCCCTTTCAAGAGACCCAGTACTTC	CASSVAGGRPFQETQYF
TRBV30	.	many	TRBJ1-1	TGTGCCTGGGGGTTGAACACTGAAGCTTTCTTT	CAWGLNTEAFF